This TCR beta chain came from a study of T cells after yellow fever vaccination. Study-level points and caveats: It was a weaker secondary response, yet one that peaked faster, at day 5 versus 15. Just a small share of clonotypes turned up in the CD4 compartment as well as the CD8 compartment. Abundant bulk-population clonotypes could contaminate the FACS-sorted repertoires.

Germline V gene sequence: CDR1 DFQATT, CDR2 SNEGSKA (reference sequence). Trimming shortened V by 4 bases and J by 3 bases, and 13 bases separated the two germline ends. The CDR3 is 14 residues long. To note about this clonotype: What it recognizes is unknown.

Production of TCR cDNA was by 5'RACE template switching, which also added a universal primer site and UMIs. TCRdb passed the 5' RACE reads through MiXCR, listing each CDR3 protein once. The top ten hold 17% of the sample, which has a few hundred thousand distinct CDR3 sequences, around 17% seen once. Sequencing was performed on PBMCs, taken 5 days after the first yellow fever vaccination. The chain is built from TRBV20-1 and TRBJ2-1; D perhaps matches TRBD2 (5 bases). The TCR originated in a man aged 18-30 years who received the YFV17D yellow fever vaccine. The CDR3 coding sequence is TGCAGTGCTAAGTCTCCAGCGGACTACAATGAGCAGTTCTTC. As protein: CSAKSPADYNEQFF.